This TCR beta chain emerged from a study of T cell responses to AZD1222 COVID-19 vaccine. General observations from the study: At baseline, seropositivity was found in only a handful of AZD1222 recipients. There were repertoire samples only from the period after the peak T cell response. Donors were mostly white British, more females; clonal diversity possibly underestimated.

TCRdb's copy holds only in-frame clones and misses some; the assay was immunoSEQ multiplex PCR. The sample includes 90,000 to 130,000 clones, about 95% of them seen just once. Comment on this clone: The antigen remains unidentified.

Second-dose intervals of approximately 4 or approximately 12 weeks were pooled. The CDR3 loop spans 13 amino acids. Germline values: CDR1 KGHSH, CDR2 LQKENI. Trimming left V 5 bases short and J 7 bases short, with 12 bases between. The clonotype originates from an adult who received the AZD1222 COVID-19 vaccine. This specimen consisted of peripheral blood, obtained 28 days after the second AZD1222 dose. V usage is TRBV18 and J usage is TRBJ2-1; D gene uncertain. CDR3 region: CASSGANRNEQFF. In nucleotides, the CDR3 is TGTGCCAGCTCAGGCGCGAACCGTAATGAGCAGTTCTTC.